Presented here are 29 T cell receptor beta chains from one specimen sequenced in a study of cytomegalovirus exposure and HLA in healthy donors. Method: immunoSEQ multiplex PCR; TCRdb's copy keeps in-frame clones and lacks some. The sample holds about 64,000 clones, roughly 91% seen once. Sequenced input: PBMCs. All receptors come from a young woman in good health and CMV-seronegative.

The CDR3 region is CASRHGDRDYGYTF. In nucleotides, the CDR3 is TGTGCCAGCAGACACGGGGACAGGGACTATGGCTACACCTTC. The V and J genes are TRBV6-5 and TRBJ1-2; the match to TRBD1 covers 9 bases. The CDR3 has 14 residues. Germline V CDR1 and CDR2: MNHEY, SVGAGI. The V segment lost 6 bases and the J segment 3 bases; nucleotides outside the gene matches: 5.

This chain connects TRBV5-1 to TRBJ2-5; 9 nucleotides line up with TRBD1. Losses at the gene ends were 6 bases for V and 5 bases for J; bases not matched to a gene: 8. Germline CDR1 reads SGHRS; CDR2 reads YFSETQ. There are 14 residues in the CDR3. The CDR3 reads CASTRDRAVETQYF. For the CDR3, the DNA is TGCGCCAGCACCCGGGACAGGGCCGTTGAGACCCAGTACTTC.

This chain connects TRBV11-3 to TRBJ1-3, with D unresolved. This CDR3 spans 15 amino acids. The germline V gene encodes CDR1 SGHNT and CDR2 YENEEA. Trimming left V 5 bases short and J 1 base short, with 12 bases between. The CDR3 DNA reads TGTGCCAGCAGCCTAAAAGGAGGGTCTGGAAACACCATATATTTT. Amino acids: CASSLKGGSGNTIYF.

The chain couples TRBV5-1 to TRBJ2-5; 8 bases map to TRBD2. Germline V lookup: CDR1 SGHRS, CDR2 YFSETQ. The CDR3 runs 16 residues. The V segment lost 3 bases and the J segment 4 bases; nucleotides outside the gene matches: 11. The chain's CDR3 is CASSWGTRPPGETQYF. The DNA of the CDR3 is TGCGCCAGCAGCTGGGGGACTAGGCCGCCGGGAGAGACCCAGTACTTC.

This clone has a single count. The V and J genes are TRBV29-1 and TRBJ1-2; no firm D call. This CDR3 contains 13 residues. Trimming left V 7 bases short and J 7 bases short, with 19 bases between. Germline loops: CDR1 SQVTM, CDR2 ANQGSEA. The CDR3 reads CSAVGNTAGGYTF. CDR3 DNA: TGCAGCGCCGTCGGGAACACCGCGGGTGGCTACACCTTC. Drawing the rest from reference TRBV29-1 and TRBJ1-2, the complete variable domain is SAVISQKPSRDICQRGTSLTIQCQVDSQVTMMFWYRQQPGQSLTLIATANQGSEATYESGFVIDKFPISRPNLTFSTLTVSNMSPEDSSIYLCSAVGNTAGGYTFGSGTRLTVV.

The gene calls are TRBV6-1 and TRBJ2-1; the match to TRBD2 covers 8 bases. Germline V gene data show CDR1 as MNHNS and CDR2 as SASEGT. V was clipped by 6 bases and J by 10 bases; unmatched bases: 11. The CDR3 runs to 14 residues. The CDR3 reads CASRRAGAGEEQFF. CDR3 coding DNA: TGTGCCAGCAGGCGAGCGGGAGCGGGTGAGGAGCAGTTCTTC.

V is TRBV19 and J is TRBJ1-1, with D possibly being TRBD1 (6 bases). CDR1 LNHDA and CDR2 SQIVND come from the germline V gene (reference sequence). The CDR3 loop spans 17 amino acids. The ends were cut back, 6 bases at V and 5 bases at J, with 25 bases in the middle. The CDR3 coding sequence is TGTGCCAGTAGCAGAGAGGGCGGGGGGGCAGGGCAGACTGAAGCTTTCTTT. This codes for CASSREGGGAGQTEAFF.

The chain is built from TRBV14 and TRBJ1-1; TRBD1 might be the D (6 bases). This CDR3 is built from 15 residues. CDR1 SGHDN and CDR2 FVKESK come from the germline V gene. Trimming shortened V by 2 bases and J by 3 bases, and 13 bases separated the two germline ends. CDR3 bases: TGTGCCAGCAGCCAACATCACAGGGCCGACACTGAAGCTTTCTTT. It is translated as CASSQHHRADTEAFF.

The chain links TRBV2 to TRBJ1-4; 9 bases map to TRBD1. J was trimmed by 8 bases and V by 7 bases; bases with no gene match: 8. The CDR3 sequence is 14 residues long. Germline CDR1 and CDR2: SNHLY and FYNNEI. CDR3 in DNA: TGTGCCAGCAATTCAGGGACAGGGTCGGAAAAACTGTTTTTT. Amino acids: CASNSGTGSEKLFF.

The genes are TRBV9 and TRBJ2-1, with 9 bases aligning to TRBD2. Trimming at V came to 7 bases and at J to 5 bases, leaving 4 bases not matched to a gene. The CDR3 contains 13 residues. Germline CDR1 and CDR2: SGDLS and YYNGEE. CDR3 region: CASASGTHNEQFF. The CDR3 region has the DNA TGTGCCAGCGCTAGCGGGACCCACAATGAGCAGTTCTTC. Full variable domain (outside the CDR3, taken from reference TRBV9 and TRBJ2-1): DSGVTQTPKHLITATGQRVTLRCSPRSGDLSVYWYQQSLDQGLQFLIQYYNGEERAKGNILERFSAQQFPDLHSELNLSSLELGDSALYFCASASGTHNEQFFGPGTRLTVL.

CDR3 bases: TGCAGCGTTGTTTGGGACAGGGGAGAGTACGAGCAGTACTTC. As protein: CSVVWDRGEYEQYF. This chain connects TRBV29-1 to TRBJ2-7, with 10 bases that match TRBD1. The CDR3 is made up of 14 amino acids. Unmatched junction bases numbered 7, after V lost 4 bases and J lost 4 bases. The germline CDR1 and CDR2 sequences are SQVTM and ANQGSEA.

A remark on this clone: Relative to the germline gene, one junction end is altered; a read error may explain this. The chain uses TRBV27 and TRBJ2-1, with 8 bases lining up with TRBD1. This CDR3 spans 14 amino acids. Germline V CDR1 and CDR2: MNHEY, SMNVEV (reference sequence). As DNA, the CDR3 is TGTGCCAGCAGTTTGTTGTCAGGGGGCCCACGAAGGATCTTC. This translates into CASSLLSGGPRRIF.

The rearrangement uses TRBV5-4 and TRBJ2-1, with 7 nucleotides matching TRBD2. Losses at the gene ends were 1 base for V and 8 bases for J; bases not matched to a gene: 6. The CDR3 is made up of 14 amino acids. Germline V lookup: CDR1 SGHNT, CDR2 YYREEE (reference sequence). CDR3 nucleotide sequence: TGTGCCAGCAGCTTGCCAAAAGCGGGATATGAGCAGTTCTTC. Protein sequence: CASSLPKAGYEQFF. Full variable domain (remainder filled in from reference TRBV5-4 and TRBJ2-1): ETGVTQSPTHLIKTRGQQVTLRCSSQSGHNTVSWYQQALGQGPQFIFQYYREEENGRGNFPPRFSGLQFPNYSSELNVNALELDDSALYLCASSLPKAGYEQFFGPGTRLTVL.

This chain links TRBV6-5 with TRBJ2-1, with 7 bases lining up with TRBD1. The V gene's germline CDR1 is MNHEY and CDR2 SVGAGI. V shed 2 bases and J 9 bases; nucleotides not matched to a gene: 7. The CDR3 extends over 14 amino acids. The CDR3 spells CASSYIGGVGEQFF. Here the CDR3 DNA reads TGTGCCAGCAGTTACATAGGGGGCGTTGGTGAGCAGTTCTTC.

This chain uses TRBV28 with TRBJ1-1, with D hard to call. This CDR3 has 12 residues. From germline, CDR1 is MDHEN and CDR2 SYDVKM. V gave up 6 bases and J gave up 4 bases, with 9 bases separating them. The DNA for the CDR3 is TGTGCCAGCAGCCCCAGAATCACTGAAGCTTTCTTT. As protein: CASSPRITEAFF.

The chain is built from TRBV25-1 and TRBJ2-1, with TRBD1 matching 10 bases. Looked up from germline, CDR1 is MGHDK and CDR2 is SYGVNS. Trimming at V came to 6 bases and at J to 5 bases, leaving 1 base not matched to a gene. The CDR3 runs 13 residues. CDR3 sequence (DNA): TGTGCCAGCAGGGGGACAGGGGACAATGAGCAGTTCTTC. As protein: CASRGTGDNEQFF.

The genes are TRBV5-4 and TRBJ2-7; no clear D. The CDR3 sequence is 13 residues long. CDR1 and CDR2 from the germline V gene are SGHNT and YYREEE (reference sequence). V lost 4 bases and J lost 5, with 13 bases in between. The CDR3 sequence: CASSRSLFDEQYF. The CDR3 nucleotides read TGTGCCAGCAGCCGGTCGCTTTTCGACGAGCAGTACTTC. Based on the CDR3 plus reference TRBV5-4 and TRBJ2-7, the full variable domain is ETGVTQSPTHLIKTRGQQVTLRCSSQSGHNTVSWYQQALGQGPQFIFQYYREEENGRGNFPPRFSGLQFPNYSSELNVNALELDDSALYLCASSRSLFDEQYFGPGTRLTVT.

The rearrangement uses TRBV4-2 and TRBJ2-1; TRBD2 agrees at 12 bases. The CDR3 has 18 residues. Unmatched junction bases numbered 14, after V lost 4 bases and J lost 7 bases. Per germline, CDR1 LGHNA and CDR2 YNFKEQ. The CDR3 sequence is CASSRTPLAGGPANEQFF. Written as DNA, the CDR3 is TGTGCCAGCAGCCGCACCCCTCTAGCGGGGGGGCCTGCAAATGAGCAGTTCTTC.

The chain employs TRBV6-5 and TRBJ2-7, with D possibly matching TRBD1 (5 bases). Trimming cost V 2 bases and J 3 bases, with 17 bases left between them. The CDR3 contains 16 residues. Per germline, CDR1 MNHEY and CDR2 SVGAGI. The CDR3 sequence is CASSYGAVPGFYEQYF. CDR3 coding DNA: TGTGCCAGCAGTTACGGGGCGGTCCCTGGCTTCTACGAGCAGTACTTC.

The CDR3 spells CASDRSNYGYTF. The CDR3 DNA follows: TGTGCCAGCGACAGATCTAACTATGGCTACACCTTC. The chain carries TRBV6-1 and TRBJ1-2, with D possibly matching TRBD1 (5 bases). The V gene lost 8 bases and the J gene lost 0 bases, with 7 bases spanning the gap. Germline CDR1 MNHNS, CDR2 SASEGT. The CDR3 covers 12 residues.

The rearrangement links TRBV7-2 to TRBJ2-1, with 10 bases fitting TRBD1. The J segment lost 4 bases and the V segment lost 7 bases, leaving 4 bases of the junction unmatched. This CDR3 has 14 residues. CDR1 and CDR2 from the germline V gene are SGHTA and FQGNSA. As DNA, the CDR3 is TGTGCCAGCAACCGACAGGGGGCTTACAATGAGCAGTTCTTC. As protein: CASNRQGAYNEQFF. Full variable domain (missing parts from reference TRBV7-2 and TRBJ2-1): GAGVSQSPSNKVTEKGKDVELRCDPISGHTALYWYRQSLGQGLEFLIYFQGNSAPDKSGLPSDRFSAERTGGSVSTLTIQRTQQEDSAVYLCASNRQGAYNEQFFGPGTRLTVL.

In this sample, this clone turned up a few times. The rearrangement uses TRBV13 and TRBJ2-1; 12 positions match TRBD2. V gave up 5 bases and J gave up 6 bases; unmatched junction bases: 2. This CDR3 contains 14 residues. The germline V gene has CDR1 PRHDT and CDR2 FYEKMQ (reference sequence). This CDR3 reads CASSPSGGANEQFF. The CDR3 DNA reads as TGTGCCAGCAGCCCTAGCGGGGGGGCCAATGAGCAGTTCTTC. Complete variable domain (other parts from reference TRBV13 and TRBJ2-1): AAGVIQSPRHLIKEKRETATLKCYPIPRHDTVYWYQQGPGQDPQFLISFYEKMQSDKGSIPDRFSAQQFSDYHSELNMSSLELGDSALYFCASSPSGGANEQFFGPGTRLTVL.

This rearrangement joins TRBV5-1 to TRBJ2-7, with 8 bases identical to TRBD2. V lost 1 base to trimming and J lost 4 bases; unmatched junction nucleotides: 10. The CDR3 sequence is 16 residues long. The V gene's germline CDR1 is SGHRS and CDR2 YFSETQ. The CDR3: CASSLNWGAGVYEQYF. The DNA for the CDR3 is TGCGCCAGCAGCTTGAATTGGGGAGCGGGAGTGTACGAGCAGTACTTC.

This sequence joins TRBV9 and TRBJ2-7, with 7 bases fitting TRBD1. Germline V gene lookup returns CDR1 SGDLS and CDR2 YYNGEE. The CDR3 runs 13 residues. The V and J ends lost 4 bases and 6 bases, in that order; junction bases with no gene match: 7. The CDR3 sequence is CASSPENRGEQYF. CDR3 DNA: TGTGCCAGCAGCCCCGAGAACAGGGGCGAGCAGTACTTC. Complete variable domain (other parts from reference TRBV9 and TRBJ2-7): DSGVTQTPKHLITATGQRVTLRCSPRSGDLSVYWYQQSLDQGLQFLIQYYNGEERAKGNILERFSAQQFPDLHSELNLSSLELGDSALYFCASSPENRGEQYFGPGTRLTVT.

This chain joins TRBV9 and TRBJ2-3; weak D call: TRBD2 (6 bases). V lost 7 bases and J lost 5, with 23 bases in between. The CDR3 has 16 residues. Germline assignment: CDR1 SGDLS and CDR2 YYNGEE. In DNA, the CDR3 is TGTGCCAGCGGCCCGCGCGGGACTTACGAAATAGATACGCAGTATTTT. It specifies CASGPRGTYEIDTQYF.

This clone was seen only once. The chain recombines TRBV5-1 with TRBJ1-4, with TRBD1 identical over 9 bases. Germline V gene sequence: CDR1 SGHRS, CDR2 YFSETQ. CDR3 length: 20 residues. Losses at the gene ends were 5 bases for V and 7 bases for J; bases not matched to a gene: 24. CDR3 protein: CASSRTQGAFLPEEGEKLFF. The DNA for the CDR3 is TGCGCCAGCAGTCGTACACAGGGGGCTTTTCTACCCGAGGAGGGTGAAAAACTGTTTTTT.

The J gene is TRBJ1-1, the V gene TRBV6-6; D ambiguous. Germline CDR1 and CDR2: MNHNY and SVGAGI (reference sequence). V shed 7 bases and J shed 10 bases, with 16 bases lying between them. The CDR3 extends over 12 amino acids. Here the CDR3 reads CASNQPGLGAFF. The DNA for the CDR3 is TGTGCCAGCAACCAACCGGGTTTGGGAGCTTTCTTT.

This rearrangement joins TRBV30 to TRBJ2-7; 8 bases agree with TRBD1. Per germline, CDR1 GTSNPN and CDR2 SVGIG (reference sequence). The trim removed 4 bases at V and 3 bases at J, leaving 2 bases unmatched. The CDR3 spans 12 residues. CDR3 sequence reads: CAWTDRGYEQYF. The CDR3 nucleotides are TGTGCCTGGACCGACAGGGGCTACGAGCAGTACTTC.

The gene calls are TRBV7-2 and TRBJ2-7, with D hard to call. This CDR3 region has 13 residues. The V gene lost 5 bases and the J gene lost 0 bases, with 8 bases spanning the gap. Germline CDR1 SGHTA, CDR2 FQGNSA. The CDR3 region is CASSRVGSYEQYF. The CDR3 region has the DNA TGTGCCAGCAGCCGGGTTGGCTCCTACGAGCAGTACTTC.